These T cell receptor beta chains were read from a single sample in a study of Ad26.COV2.S vaccination and SARS-CoV-2 variants. Assay: immunoSEQ multiplex PCR; the TCRdb copy retains only in-frame clones and omits some. The sample has 400,000 to 450,000 clones; about nine tenths are singletons. Material: peripheral blood, obtained in a trial of Ad26.COV2.S vaccine versus placebo. These receptors were obtained from a person aged 18-65 years who received the Ad26.COV2.S COVID-19 vaccine or a placebo. The CDR3 runs from the conserved cysteine through the conserved F or W. A D gene is named only where the DNA matches it firmly. Size is stated for part of the rows, as once, few or many counts, or as a class when the clone is expanded.

>15|TRBD2|-|TRBV19|TRBJ2-1
CASSSSGGASHEQFF
TGTGCCAGTAGTAGTAGCGGGGGGGCTTCACATGAGCAGTTCTTC
>13|-|-|TRBV11-3|TRBJ2-2
CASGPRNTGELFF
TGTGCCAGCGGGCCCAGGAACACCGGGGAGCTGTTTTTT
>14|-|-|TRBV11-2|TRBJ1-6
CASSLRTVASPLHF
TGTGCCAGCAGCTTAAGGACGGTTGCCTCACCCCTCCACTTT
>13|-|-|TRBV5-1|TRBJ2-7
CASSFLDSYEQYF
TGCGCCAGCAGCTTTCTGGACAGCTACGAGCAGTACTTC
>12|-|-|TRBV5-4|TRBJ2-1
CASRGVYNEQFF
TGTGCCAGCAGGGGGGTCTACAATGAGCAGTTCTTC
>15|-|-|TRBV2|TRBJ2-5
CASSESLAGAETQYF
TGTGCCAGCAGTGAATCACTGGCAGGGGCAGAGACCCAGTACTTC
>13|TRBD2|-|TRBV6-5|TRBJ2-7
CASSYGLAYEQYF
TGTGCCAGCAGTTATGGACTAGCCTACGAGCAGTACTTC
>15|TRBD1|-|TRBV18|TRBJ2-1
CASSPRDRNYNEQFF
TGTGCCAGCTCACCCCGGGACAGAAACTACAATGAGCAGTTCTTC
>14|TRBD2|-|TRBV24-1|TRBJ2-7
CATSESGKGYEQYF
TGTGCCACCAGTGAAAGCGGGAAGGGCTACGAGCAGTACTTC
>16|-|once|TRBV6-6|TRBJ1-3
CASSYARPRGGNTIYF
TGTGCCAGCAGTTACGCCCGCCCGCGGGGGGGAAACACCATATATTTT
>16|-|-|TRBV7-9|TRBJ2-1
CASSLVPSGSYNEQFF
TGTGCCAGCAGCTTAGTCCCTTCGGGCTCCTACAATGAGCAGTTCTTC
>14|-|-|TRBV9|TRBJ1-3
CASSEGPSGDTIYF
TGTGCCAGCAGCGAAGGCCCATCTGGTGACACCATATATTTT
>14|TRBD2|-|TRBV29-1|TRBJ2-5
CSGVGRGAQETQYF
TGCAGCGGCGTGGGGCGGGGGGCCCAAGAGACCCAGTACTTC
>16|TRBD1|-|TRBV6-5|TRBJ1-2
CASSSHSTGKRSGYTF
TGTGCCAGCAGTTCCCATTCGACAGGGAAACGTTCTGGCTACACCTTC
>11|-|-|TRBV9|TRBJ1-1
CASSKDTEAFF
TGTGCCAGCAGCAAAGACACTGAAGCTTTCTTT
>17|-|-|TRBV5-3|TRBJ1-5
CARSLVAPQAPNQPQHF
TGTGCCAGAAGCTTGGTAGCCCCACAGGCTCCCAATCAGCCCCAGCATTTT
>15|-|-|TRBV11-2|TRBJ2-5
CASSFTTGPPETQYF
TGTGCCAGCAGCTTTACCACAGGACCGCCAGAGACCCAGTACTTC
>15|-|once|TRBV18|TRBJ1-4
CASSQGAATNEKLFF
TGTGCCAGCTCGCAGGGAGCTGCAACTAATGAAAAACTGTTTTTT
>16|TRBD2|-|TRBV7-2|TRBJ2-1
CASSLDGTSVYNEQFF
TGTGCCAGCAGCTTAGACGGGACTAGCGTCTACAATGAGCAGTTCTTC
>12|-|-|TRBV6-1|TRBJ2-7
CASSESGDEQYF
TGTGCCAGCAGTGAATCTGGGGACGAGCAGTACTTC
>13|-|-|TRBV3-1/TRBV3-2|TRBJ2-7
CAAGSAAAREQYF
TGTGCCGCAGGATCCGCGGCAGCGCGCGAGCAGTACTTC
>13|-|-|TRBV18|TRBJ1-2
CASSPPGRYGYTF
TGTGCCAGCTCACCACCGGGAAGATATGGCTACACCTTC
>15|TRBD2|-|TRBV2|TRBJ2-1
CASSLLAGGRGEQFF
TGTGCCAGCAGCCTACTAGCGGGGGGGCGAGGTGAGCAGTTCTTC
>16|-|-|TRBV15|TRBJ1-1
CATSSTSEPMNTEAFF
-
>13|-|-|TRBV30|TRBJ1-5
CAWSVVGNQPQHF
TGTGCCTGGAGTGTCGTCGGGAATCAGCCCCAGCATTTT
>14|-|-|TRBV27|TRBJ2-7
CASSLEAGRLEQYF
TGTGCCAGCAGTTTGGAGGCAGGACGTCTGGAGCAGTACTTC